The rows below give T cell receptor beta chains drawn from one sample of a study of PD-1 blockade in classical Hodgkin lymphoma. This table comes from immunoSEQ multiplex PCR, and its TCRdb copy is limited to in-frame clones, with some not included. The data hold about 20,000 clones, with about nine tenths observed a single time. What was sequenced was peripheral blood mononuclear cells (PBMCs). The receptors derive from a human donor with classical Hodgkin lymphoma. Each CDR3 is given with its conserved first and last residue. D genes are given only for firm matches. For some rows the clone size is stated as once, few or many, or as a class when expanded; others skip it.

clone size,D gene,CDR3 length,J gene,V gene,CDR3 DNA,CDR3 protein
once,-,17,TRBJ2-7,TRBV9,TGTGCCAGCAGCGTAGGAGATCGACAGCCCAGCTCCTACGAGCAGTACTTC,CASSVGDRQPSSYEQYF
few,-,15,TRBJ2-3,TRBV6-1,TGTGCCAGCAGTGGGGGGGCAGGAAGCACAGATACGCAGTATTTT,CASSGGAGSTDTQYF
few,-,13,TRBJ2-2,TRBV25-1,TGTGCCACCACAAGTGGGAACACCGGGGAGCTGTTTTTT,CATTSGNTGELFF
-,TRBD2,16,TRBJ2-7,TRBV25-1,TGTGCCAGCTCCGGGGCTAGCGGGGGCTCTTTCCACGAGCAGTACTTC,CASSGASGGSFHEQYF
-,-,15,TRBJ2-3,TRBV14,TGTGCCAGCAGCCAGGGCTCAAGTGCGATGGATACGCAGTATTTT,CASSQGSSAMDTQYF
-,TRBD2,16,TRBJ2-1,TRBV30,TGTGCCTGGAGTCCCAGGACTAGCGGGAGGTTAAATGAGCAGTTCTTC,CAWSPRTSGRLNEQFF
-,TRBD1,14,TRBJ2-7,TRBV6-1,TGTGCCAGCAGCCCTTTGGACAGGGGAAACGAGCAGTACTTC,CASSPLDRGNEQYF
-,TRBD1,14,TRBJ1-5,TRBV5-5,TGTGCCAGCAGCTGGGGACAGCCTAATCAGCCCCAGCATTTT,CASSWGQPNQPQHF
once,TRBD1,14,TRBJ2-7,TRBV6-1,TGTGCCAGCACCACACCCGGGACAGGGCGGGAGCAGTACTTC,CASTTPGTGREQYF
-,TRBD1,14,TRBJ2-5,TRBV5-1,TGCGCCAGCAGCTTTGGGACAGCTCAAGAGACCCAGTACTTC,CASSFGTAQETQYF
-,TRBD2,17,TRBJ2-1,TRBV18,TGTGCCAGCTCACCGCGATATGGACTAGGAACTACCAATGAGCAGTTCTTC,CASSPRYGLGTTNEQFF
few,-,15,TRBJ1-3,TRBV25-1,TGTGCCAGCAGTGGAGGTCATGTAGCTGGAAACACCATATATTTT,CASSGGHVAGNTIYF
-,-,15,TRBJ2-1,TRBV7-2,TGTGCCAGCAGCGACAGAGTTTTTACCTACAATGAGCAGTTCTTC,CASSDRVFTYNEQFF
-,-,12,TRBJ2-2,TRBV5-4,TGTGCCAGCAGCTTCGTCGCCGGGGAGCTGTTTTTT,CASSFVAGELFF
-,TRBD1,15,TRBJ1-1,TRBV25-1,TGTGCCAGCATGGGGCTTAGGACAGGGAACACTGAAGCTTTCTTT,CASMGLRTGNTEAFF
-,-,13,TRBJ2-5,TRBV2,TGTGCCAGCAGTCGGGATTTACAAGAGACCCAGTACTTC,CASSRDLQETQYF
-,TRBD2,16,TRBJ2-1,TRBV25-1,TGTGCCAGCAGTGGGTCTAGCGGGAGCTCCTACAATGAGCAGTTCTTC,CASSGSSGSSYNEQFF
-,-,16,TRBJ2-3,TRBV21-1,TGTGCCAGCAGCAACGTTCTAGCGGGTAACCCAGATACGCAGTATTTT,CASSNVLAGNPDTQYF
-,TRBD2,17,TRBJ2-2,TRBV10-3,TGTGCCATCAGCTACGGACTAGCGGGACGGGATACCGGGGAGCTGTTTTTT,CAISYGLAGRDTGELFF
-,-,13,TRBJ1-1,TRBV2,TGTGCCAGCAGCGGACGGATTTACACTGAAGCTTTCTTT,CASSGRIYTEAFF
-,-,16,TRBJ1-2,TRBV4-1,TGCGCCAGCAGCCAAGGTATGGCGGGGGGCGCTGATGGCTACACCTTC,CASSQGMAGGADGYTF
-,-,13,TRBJ1-1,TRBV28,TGTGCCAGCAGTTTAAGAATGAACACTGAAGCTTTCTTT,CASSLRMNTEAFF
-,-,17,TRBJ1-4,TRBV25-1,TGTGCCAGCAGCCTCCCCCTCCTGGGGGCAACTAATGAAAAACTGTTTTTT,CASSLPLLGATNEKLFF
-,-,15,TRBJ1-5,TRBV27,TGTGCCAGCAGGTCAGAAAGAGGAGGTAATCAGCCCCAGCATTTT,CASRSERGGNQPQHF
-,-,15,TRBJ2-7,TRBV6-1,TGTGCCAGCAGTGTGAAAGCGGAGGCCCCATACGAGCAGTACTTC,CASSVKAEAPYEQYF
once,-,10,TRBJ1-3,TRBV28,TGTGCCAGCGTAAAAAACACCATATATTTT,CASVKNTIYF
-,-,17,TRBJ1-1,TRBV7-8,TGTGCCAGCAGCTTAATGTCTTCAGGAGCCTTGAACACTGAAGCTTTCTTT,CASSLMSSGALNTEAFF
-,-,17,TRBJ1-2,TRBV28,TGTGCCAGCAGTTTAGCCGCTGGGCGGGTACTTAACTATGGCTACACCTTC,CASSLAAGRVLNYGYTF
-,TRBD2,14,TRBJ2-5,TRBV15,TGTGCCACCAGCACCACTAGCGTGCAAGAGACCCAGTACTTC,CATSTTSVQETQYF
-,TRBD2,14,TRBJ2-7,TRBV5-5,TGTGCCAGCAGTCAGGGACTAGCCGAATACGAGCAGTACTTC,CASSQGLAEYEQYF
-,TRBD2,18,TRBJ2-7,TRBV6-4,TGTGCCAGCAGTGACTCGAGTCCCGGGACTAGCGGGAGGGCGGGGAAGTACTTC,CASSDSSPGTSGRAGKYF